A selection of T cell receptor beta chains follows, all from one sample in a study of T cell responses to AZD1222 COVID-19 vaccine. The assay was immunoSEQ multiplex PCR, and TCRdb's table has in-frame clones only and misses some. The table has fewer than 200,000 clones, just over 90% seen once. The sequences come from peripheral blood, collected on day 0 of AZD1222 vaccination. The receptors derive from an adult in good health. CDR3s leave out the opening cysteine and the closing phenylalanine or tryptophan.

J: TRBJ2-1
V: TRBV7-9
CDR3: ASSSRVGVSDEQF

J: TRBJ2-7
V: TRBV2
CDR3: ASSPGQLRLYEQY

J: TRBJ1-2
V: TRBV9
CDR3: ASSVAQGPNYGYT

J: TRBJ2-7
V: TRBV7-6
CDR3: ASSLATDREQY

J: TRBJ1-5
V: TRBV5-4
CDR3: ASSPQGNQPQH

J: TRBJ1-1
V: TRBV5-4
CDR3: ASSSSLKVTNTEAF

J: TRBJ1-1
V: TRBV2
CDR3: ASSTSRTSGNTEAF

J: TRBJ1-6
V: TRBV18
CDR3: ASSPRQLNSPLH

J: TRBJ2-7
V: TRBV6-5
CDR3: ASSPSDPTFYEQY

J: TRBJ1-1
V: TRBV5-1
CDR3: ASSPWDRDTEAF

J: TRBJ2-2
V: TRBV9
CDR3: ASSVGVSGELF

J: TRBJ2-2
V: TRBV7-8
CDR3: ASRLGMNTGELF

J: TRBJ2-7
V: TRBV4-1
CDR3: ASSQGLAPLTYEQY

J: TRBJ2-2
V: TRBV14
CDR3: ASSQEYGYSNTGELF

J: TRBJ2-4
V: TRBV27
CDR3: ASSTGHPAKNIQY

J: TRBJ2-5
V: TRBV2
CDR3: ASKQRRETQY

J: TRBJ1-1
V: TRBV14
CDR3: ASSQDKGARPTEAF

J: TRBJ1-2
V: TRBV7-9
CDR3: ASSYGDGQGASGYT

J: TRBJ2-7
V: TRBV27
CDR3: ASRGTLPYEQY

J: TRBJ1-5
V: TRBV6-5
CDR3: ASSYSRDQPQH

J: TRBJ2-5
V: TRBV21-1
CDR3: ASSKEEDLQETQY

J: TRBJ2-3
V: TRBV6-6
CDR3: ASSYPGIKGTDTQY

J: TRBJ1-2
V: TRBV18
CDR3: ASSPDSGYGYT

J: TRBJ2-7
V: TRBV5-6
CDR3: ASSFQQGQYEQY

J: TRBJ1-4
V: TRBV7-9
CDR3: ASSSDGVNEKLF

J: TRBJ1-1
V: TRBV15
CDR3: ATSRDRKGGTEAF

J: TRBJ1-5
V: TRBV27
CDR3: ASSAGQRNQPQH

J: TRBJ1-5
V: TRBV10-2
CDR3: ASSDLWTGGNQPQH

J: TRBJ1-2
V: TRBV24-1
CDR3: ATKRGTTGGYT

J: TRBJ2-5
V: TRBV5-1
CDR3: ASSPGRGDETQY

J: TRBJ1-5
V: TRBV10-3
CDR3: AISESQGLGSGNQPQH

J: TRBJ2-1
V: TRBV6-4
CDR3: ASSDNSYNEQF

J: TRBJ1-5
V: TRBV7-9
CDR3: ASSDSNQPQH

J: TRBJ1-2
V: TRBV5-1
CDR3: ASSTGQGAYGYT

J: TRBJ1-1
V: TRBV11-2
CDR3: ASSPLAGANTEAF

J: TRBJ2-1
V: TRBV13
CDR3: ASSLSLAGVGEQF

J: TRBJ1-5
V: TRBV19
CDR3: ASSTPLGRVRQPQH

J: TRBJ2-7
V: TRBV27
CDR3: ASSLLQGRSYEQY

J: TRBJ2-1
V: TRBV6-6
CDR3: ASSRGLAGGTRDNEQF